The T cell receptor beta chain under discussion was sequenced for a study of shared clonotypes between healthy human individuals (dated by TCRdb to 2019 to 2021). At the level of the whole study: Three men and a couple of women, aged 18 to 49 years, made up the cohort. Per donor, leukapheresis produced somewhere between about 0.8 and 9 billion PBMCs. To increase sequencing depth and limit assay-specific biases, different laboratories used diverse techniques to prepare libraries and sequence TCR repertoires. Blood TCR repertoires of about five healthy adults were deeply sequenced to estimate repertoire size and the extent of clonotype sharing between individuals. For each donor, three plates each were used for CD4 naive and CD4 memory, two plates were used for CD8 naive, and one plate was used for CD8 memory. Overall study outcomes, separate from this receptor: Sharing across a few donors was observed for around 5% of naive CD4, about 3.2% of naive CD8, roughly 2.3% of memory CD4, and about 0.39% of memory CD8 clonotypes. Because the study included a small number of donors, the genetic and exposure-history diversity represented was limited. Even with the large sequencing depth, rarefaction of the sorted-subset datasets indicated that sequencing was incomplete. Based on pairwise subsampling, the degree of clonotype sharing among donors was expected to be affected by sequencing depth. Estimated clonotype richness was generally larger for naive than for memory subsets. Compared with non-shared clonotypes, the clonotypes found in all four sorted-subset donors had higher generation probabilities. Sampling was limited to blood, and TCR repertoires in tissue likely differ from TCR repertoires in blood.

Compared with germline, V lacks 5 bases and J lacks 5 bases; bases without a gene match: 9. CDR1 SGHTA and CDR2 FQGNSA were looked up in the germline V gene. Reading from cysteine to phenylalanine, the CDR3 counts 18 amino acids. The CDR3 DNA has 54 bases and is translated from base 1. This clone was counted a single time. It lacks a known antigen. No clone much larger than this one lies a single base away; base qualities are absent. The donors were healthy, HIV-negative adults who had no recently reported acute infections or vaccinations. Every donor was a Caucasian adult residing in Nashville, Tennessee, USA. CD4+ T cells were enriched by magnetic negative selection; naive cells were then positively selected on CD45RA, and the negative fraction formed the memory subset. Blood was obtained by leukapheresis, after which PBMCs were separated by Ficoll-Histopaque density gradient centrifugation and cryopreserved in liquid nitrogen vapor phase. Purity and quantity of every magnetically sorted T cell population were checked by analytical flow cytometry. Genomic DNA was isolated from each sorted fraction and quantified by UV absorbance on a Nanodrop 2000c.

Using the deep immunoSEQ assay, multiplex PCR amplified TCR CDR3 regions from genomic DNA. Genomic DNA extracted from each cell subset was distributed evenly over all wells of several immunoSEQ 96-well plates, and each plate served as one replicate. For sorted subsets, each replicate PCR was loaded with 200 ng genomic DNA, equivalent to some 27,000 T cell genomes. Purified libraries were quantified with a Qubit 3.0 fluorometer, sized on a Bioanalyzer 2100, and re-quantified with the KAPA Library Quantification kit. Every immunoSEQ 96-well plate was sequenced on a dedicated single-read 150-cycle Illumina NextSeq 550 flow cell. As for how the authors treated the data: Because the immunoSEQ output included only junctional sequences and no quality scores, the filtering could not be the same as the filtering used for full-length reads. To assign V/J genes and CDR3, sequences were annotated against IMGT germline references using PyIR, a Python wrapper for IgBLAST v1.9. Reads were filtered out if the reads had weak V/J assignments (E-value above 1e-6), no CDR3, stop codons, out-of-frame junctions, or ambiguous translated residues. A V3J clonotype was defined by an identical inferred V gene, J gene, and CDR3 amino acid sequence. Percentage overlap between repertoires was computed as shared unique clonotypes divided by the size of the smaller repertoire. Richness of each repertoire was evaluated using RTK rarefaction, the Chao1 estimator, and Recon v2.1 estimates of unobserved clonotypes. Generation probabilities for all TCRbeta clonotypes obtained by the gDNA method from a handful of donors were computed using OLGA. TCRdb took this table from immuneACCESS and kept in-frame rearrangements with V and J called. Such tables lack part of the clones; where checked against another copy, unresolved V genes explain under half of the gap, and the rest is unexplained. The V and J calls and clone size are taken from that table; D and trimming were inferred from the DNA. The sample includes around 2.3 million clones, with about 94% observed a single time. Roughly 0.13% of the sample is taken by the ten largest.

The specimen sequenced was naive CD4+ T cells sorted from blood. The intended sense of this specimen's cell subset or site label: CD45RA+ positively selected. The clonotype comes from a man in his late teens or twenties in good health. The receptor chain draws on TRBV7-2 and TRBJ2-4; 16 middle bases align to TRBD2. At the DNA level, the sequence is TGTGCCAGCAGCCCGGGACTAGCGGGAGGGCCGCCCCAAAACATTCAGTACTTC. The translation is CASSPGLAGGPPQNIQYF.